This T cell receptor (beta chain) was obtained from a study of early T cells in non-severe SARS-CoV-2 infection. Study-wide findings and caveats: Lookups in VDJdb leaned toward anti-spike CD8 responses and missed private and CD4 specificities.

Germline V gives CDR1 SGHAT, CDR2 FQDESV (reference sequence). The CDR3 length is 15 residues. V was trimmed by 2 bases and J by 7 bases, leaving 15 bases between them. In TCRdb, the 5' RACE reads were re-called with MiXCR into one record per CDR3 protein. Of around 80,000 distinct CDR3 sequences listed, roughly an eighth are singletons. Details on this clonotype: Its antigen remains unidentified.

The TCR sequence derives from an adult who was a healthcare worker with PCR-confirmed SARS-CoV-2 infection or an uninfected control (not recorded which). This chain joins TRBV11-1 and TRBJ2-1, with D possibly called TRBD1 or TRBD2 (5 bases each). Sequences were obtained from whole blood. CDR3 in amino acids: CASSLWLTGRNEQFF. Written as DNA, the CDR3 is TGTGCCAGCAGCTTATGGCTCACGGGACGGAATGAGCAGTTCTTC.